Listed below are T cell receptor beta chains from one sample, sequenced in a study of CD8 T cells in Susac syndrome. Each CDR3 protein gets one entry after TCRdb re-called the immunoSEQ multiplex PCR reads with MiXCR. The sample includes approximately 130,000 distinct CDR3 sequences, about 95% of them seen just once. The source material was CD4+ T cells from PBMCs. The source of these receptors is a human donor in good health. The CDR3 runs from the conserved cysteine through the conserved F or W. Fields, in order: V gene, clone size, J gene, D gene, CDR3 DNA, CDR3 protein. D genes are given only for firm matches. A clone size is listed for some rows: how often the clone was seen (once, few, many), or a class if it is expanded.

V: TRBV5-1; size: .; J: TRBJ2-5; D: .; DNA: TGCGCCAGCAGCCCGACAGTTCAAGAGACCCAGTACTTC; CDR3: CASSPTVQETQYF
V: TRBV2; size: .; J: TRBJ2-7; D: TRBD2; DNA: TGTGCCAGCAGTTCCCTAGCGGGATCCCACGAGCAGTACTTC; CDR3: CASSSLAGSHEQYF
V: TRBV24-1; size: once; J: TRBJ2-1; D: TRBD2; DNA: TGTGCCACCAGTGATTACGCCGGGACTAGCGACAATGAGCAGTTCTTC; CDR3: CATSDYAGTSDNEQFF
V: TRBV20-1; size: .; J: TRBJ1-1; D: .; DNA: TGCAGTGCTTCCGGACAGCTGAACACTGAAGCTTTCTTT; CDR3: CSASGQLNTEAFF
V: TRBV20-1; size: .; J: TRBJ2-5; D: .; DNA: TGCAGTGCTTTCAGGGAGACCCAGTACTTC; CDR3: CSAFRETQYF
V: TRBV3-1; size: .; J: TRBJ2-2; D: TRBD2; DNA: TGTGCCAGCAGCTTCGGGATACCAGCGGGGGGCACCGGGGAGCTGTTTTTT; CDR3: CASSFGIPAGGTGELFF
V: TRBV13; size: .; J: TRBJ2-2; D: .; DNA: TGTGCCAGCAGAGCTAATCTGAACACCGGGGAGCTGTTTTTT; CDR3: CASRANLNTGELFF
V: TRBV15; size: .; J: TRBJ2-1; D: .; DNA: TGTGCCACCAGCAGAGATAAGGACAATGAGCAGTTCTTC; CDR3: CATSRDKDNEQFF
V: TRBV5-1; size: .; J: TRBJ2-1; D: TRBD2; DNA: TGCGCCAGCAAATTAATACCGGGAGGGGACTACAATGAGCAGTTCTTC; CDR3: CASKLIPGGDYNEQFF
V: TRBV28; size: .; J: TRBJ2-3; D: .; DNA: TGTGCCACCCTGAATGGCGGAGCAACGACAGATACGCAGTATTTT; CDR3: CATLNGGATTDTQYF
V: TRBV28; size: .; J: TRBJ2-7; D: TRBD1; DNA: TGTGCCAGCAGTTTATGGTCGGGACAGCCACCCTACGAGCAGTACTTC; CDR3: CASSLWSGQPPYEQYF
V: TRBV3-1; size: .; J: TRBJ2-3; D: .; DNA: TGTGCCAGCAGCCAGCACCGGGAAAATAGCACAGATACGCAGTATTTT; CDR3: CASSQHRENSTDTQYF
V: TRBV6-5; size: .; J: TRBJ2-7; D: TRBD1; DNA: TGTGCCAGCAGTTTCGGGGACAGGGAGGACGAGCAGTACTTC; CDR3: CASSFGDREDEQYF
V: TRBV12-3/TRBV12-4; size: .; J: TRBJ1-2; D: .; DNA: TGTGCCAGCAGCCATGGACAGCTTTATGGCTACACCTTC; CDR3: CASSHGQLYGYTF
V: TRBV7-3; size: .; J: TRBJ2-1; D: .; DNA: TGTGCCAGCAGCTTATCTCCACTGGGGGAGGAGCAGTTCTTC; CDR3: CASSLSPLGEEQFF
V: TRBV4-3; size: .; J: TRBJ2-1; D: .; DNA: TGCGCCAGCAGCCAAGACGGTGGCGGTAGGATCTCCTCCTACAATGAGCAGTTCTTC; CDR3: CASSQDGGGRISSYNEQFF
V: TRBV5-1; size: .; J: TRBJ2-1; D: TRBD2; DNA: TGCGCCAGCAGCTTGGGAGCGGGAGGGACGTTCTTC; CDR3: CASSLGAGGTFF
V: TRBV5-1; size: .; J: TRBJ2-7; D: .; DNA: TGCGCCAGCAGCTTCCAGGCTCTAGCGCCTACCTACGAGCAGTACTTC; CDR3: CASSFQALAPTYEQYF
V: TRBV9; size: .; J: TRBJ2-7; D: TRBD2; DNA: TGTGCCAGCAGCCCTAGCGGTAAGACCTACGAGCAGTACTTC; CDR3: CASSPSGKTYEQYF
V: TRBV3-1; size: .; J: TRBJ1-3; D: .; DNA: TGTGCCAGCAGCCTACACGGCCCAGGGATAGGAAACACCATATATTTT; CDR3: CASSLHGPGIGNTIYF
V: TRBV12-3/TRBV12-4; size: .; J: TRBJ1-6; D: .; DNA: TGTGCCAGCAGTTCCGGGACACGAAGGTATCCCCTCCACTTT; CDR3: CASSSGTRRYPLHF
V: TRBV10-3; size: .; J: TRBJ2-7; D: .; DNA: TGTGCCATCAGTTGGACGGAGGATTCCTACGAGCAGTACTTC; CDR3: CAISWTEDSYEQYF
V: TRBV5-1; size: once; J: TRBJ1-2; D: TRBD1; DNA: TGCGCCAGCAGCCCGACGACAGGGGACAACTATGGCTACACCTTC; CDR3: CASSPTTGDNYGYTF
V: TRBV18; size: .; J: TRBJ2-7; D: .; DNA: TGTGCCAGCTCACCACAGACAGACTCCTACGAGCAGTACTTC; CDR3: CASSPQTDSYEQYF
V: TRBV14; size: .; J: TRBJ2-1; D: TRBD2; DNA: TGTGCCAGCAGCCAGTCCAGCGGGAGGGCATTTGACAATGAGCAGTTCTTC; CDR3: CASSQSSGRAFDNEQFF
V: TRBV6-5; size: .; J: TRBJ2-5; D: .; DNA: TGTGCCAGCAGTTCCGCGGTGGGGTCGGACCCGACGACCCAGTACTTC; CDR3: CASSSAVGSDPTTQYF
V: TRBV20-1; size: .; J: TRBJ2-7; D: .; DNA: TGCAGTGCTAGAGATTCGGCGCGTTCCAGCTACGAGCAGTACTTC; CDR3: CSARDSARSSYEQYF
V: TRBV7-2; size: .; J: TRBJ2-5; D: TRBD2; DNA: TGTGCCAGCAGCTCAGCCGGGACTAGCTGGGAGACCCAGTACTTC; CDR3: CASSSAGTSWETQYF
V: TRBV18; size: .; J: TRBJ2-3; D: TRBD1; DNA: TGTGCCAGCTCACCACTGACAGGGCGTGACACAGATACGCAGTATTTT; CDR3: CASSPLTGRDTDTQYF
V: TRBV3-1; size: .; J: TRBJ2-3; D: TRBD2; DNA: TGTGCCAGCAGCCAATCCATGACTAGCGGGAGCACAGATACGCAGTATTTT; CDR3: CASSQSMTSGSTDTQYF
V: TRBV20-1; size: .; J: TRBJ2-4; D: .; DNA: TGCAGTGCTAGTACCTTAGCCAAAAACATTCAGTACTTC; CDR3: CSASTLAKNIQYF